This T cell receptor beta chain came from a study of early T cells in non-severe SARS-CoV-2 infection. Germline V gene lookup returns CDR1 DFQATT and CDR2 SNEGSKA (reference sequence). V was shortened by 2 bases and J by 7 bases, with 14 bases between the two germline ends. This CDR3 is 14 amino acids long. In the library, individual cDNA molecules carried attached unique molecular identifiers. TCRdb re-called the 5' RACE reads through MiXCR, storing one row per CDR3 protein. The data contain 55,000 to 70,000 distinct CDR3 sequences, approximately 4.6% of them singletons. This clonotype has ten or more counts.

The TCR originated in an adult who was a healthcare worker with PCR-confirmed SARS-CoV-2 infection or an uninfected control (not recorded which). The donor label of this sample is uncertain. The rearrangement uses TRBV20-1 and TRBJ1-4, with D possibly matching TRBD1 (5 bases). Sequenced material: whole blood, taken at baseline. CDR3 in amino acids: CSARSGTLSEKLFF. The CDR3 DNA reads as TGCAGTGCTAGATCCGGGACCTTGAGTGAAAAACTGTTTTTT.